This TCR beta chain was recorded in a study of neurological immune-mediated disorders. General study findings and limits: HTLV-1-associated myelopathy ranked highest for TCR clonal expansion and multiple sclerosis lowest, beneath healthy controls.

The trim removed 4 bases at V and 3 bases at J, leaving 6 bases unmatched. CDR1 is DFQATT and CDR2 is SNEGSKA in the germline V gene (reference sequence). The CDR3 runs to 15 residues. 5'RACE with 10-nucleotide random UMIs produced the cDNA. Every sequencing run generated in excess of 170 million TCR-beta sequences. These sequences covered 15-18 subjects. Via MiXCR, TCRdb re-called the 5' RACE reads, giving one row per CDR3 protein. The sample carries fewer than 25,000 distinct CDR3 sequences, around 9.3% recorded once. This clonotype has ten or more counts. The antigen is not known. The rearrangement joins TRBV20-1 to TRBJ2-3, with 11 bases aligning to TRBD2. The sample taken for sequencing was PBMCs. This clonotype was sampled from a woman in her sixties or seventies with HTLV-1-associated myelopathy (HAM/TSP). The CDR3 reads CSATLAGGRTDTQYF. The CDR3 DNA reads TGCAGTGCTACTCTAGCGGGGGGCAGGACAGATACGCAGTATTTT.